Sequencing of this T cell receptor (beta chain) was carried out in a study of T cells in Graves' hyperthyroidism and ophthalmopathy. Study-wide context: Peripheral blood draws took place at initial diagnosis, ahead of any treatment.

Uncontrolled infection, other autoimmune disease, pregnancy or lactation barred patients from enrollment. TCR beta CDR3 sequences were amplified from RNA transcripts. TCR CDR3 underwent first-round RT-PCR with the HTBI primer set. TCRdb reprocessed the multiplex PCR reads with MiXCR, giving one entry per CDR3 protein. Of 400,000 to 450,000 distinct CDR3 sequences listed, about 15% were seen once; the top ten hold approximately 13%. V lost 0 bases to trimming and J lost 8 bases, with 14 bases between them. This CDR3 is 16 amino acids long. Germline CDR1 LNHDA, CDR2 SQIVND (reference sequence). The receptor was isolated from a man in his late teens or twenties with Graves' ophthalmopathy. The J gene is TRBJ1-6, the V gene TRBV19; D may be TRBD1 (6 bases). Material: blood. CDR3 in amino acids: CASSIDGGARHSPLHF. The CDR3, as DNA: TGTGCCAGTAGTATAGATGGGGGGGCCAGGCATTCACCCCTCCACTTT.